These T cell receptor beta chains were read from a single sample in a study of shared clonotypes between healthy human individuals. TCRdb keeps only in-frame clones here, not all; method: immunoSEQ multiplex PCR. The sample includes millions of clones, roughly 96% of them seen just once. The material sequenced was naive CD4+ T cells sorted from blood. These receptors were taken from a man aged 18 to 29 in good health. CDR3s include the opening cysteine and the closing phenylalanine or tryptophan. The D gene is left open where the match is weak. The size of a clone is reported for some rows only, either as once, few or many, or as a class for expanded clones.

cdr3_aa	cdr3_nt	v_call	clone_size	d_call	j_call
CASSYGQFNYGYTF	TGTGCCAGCAGTTACGGGCAGTTCAACTATGGCTACACCTTC	TRBV6-6	once	-	TRBJ1-2
CASSLEGGSAQPQHF	TGTGCCAGCAGCTTAGAGGGGGGGTCAGCTCAGCCCCAGCATTTT	TRBV5-6	-	-	TRBJ1-5
CASTKTAPTDTQYF	TGCGCCAGCACCAAGACAGCCCCTACAGATACGCAGTATTTT	TRBV5-1	-	-	TRBJ2-3
CAWKGQGRTDTQYF	TGTGCTTGGAAGGGACAGGGCCGCACAGATACGCAGTATTTT	TRBV30	-	TRBD1	TRBJ2-3
CASSPTHSLPVLGEQYF	TGTGCTAGCAGCCCGACCCACAGCCTCCCTGTATTGGGGGAGCAGTACTTC	TRBV7-7	-	-	TRBJ2-7
CASSIVGEANSPLHF	TGTGCCAGCAGTATCGTTGGGGAGGCCAATTCACCCCTCCACTTT	TRBV6-5	-	-	TRBJ1-6
CASSFSIGNEQFF	TGCGCCAGCAGCTTCTCTATAGGGAATGAGCAGTTCTTC	TRBV5-1	-	-	TRBJ2-1
CASSTKNTDTQYF	TGTGCCAGCAGCACGAAAAACACAGATACGCAGTATTTT	TRBV5-6	-	-	TRBJ2-3
CATTQDPTFDTQYF	TGTGCCACCACCCAGGACCCAACATTTGATACGCAGTATTTT	TRBV10-3	-	-	TRBJ2-3
CASDLTSLRTEAFF	TGTGCCTCGGACCTGACCAGTCTTCGGACTGAAGCTTTCTTT	TRBV30	once	-	TRBJ1-1
CASSDSQREGYEQYF	TGCGCCAGCAGTGACTCGCAGCGGGAGGGCTACGAGCAGTACTTC	TRBV10-1	-	TRBD2	TRBJ2-7
CASSAEYEQYF	TGTGCCAGCAGTGCTGAATACGAGCAGTACTTC	TRBV2	-	-	TRBJ2-7
CASSVVSGGGAFF	TGTGCCAGCAGCGTAGTGTCGGGTGGGGGGGCTTTCTTT	TRBV9	-	-	TRBJ1-1
CSVGAPREGEEQFF	TGCAGCGTAGGGGCCCCCCGGGAGGGGGAGGAGCAGTTCTTC	TRBV29-1	-	TRBD2	TRBJ2-1
CASTWDGRNTIYF	TGTGCCAGCACTTGGGACGGTAGAAACACCATATATTTT	TRBV6-1	-	-	TRBJ1-3
CASSLVSGGETQYF	TGTGCCAGCAGCTTAGTATCAGGGGGGGAGACCCAGTACTTC	TRBV7-9	-	-	TRBJ2-5
CASSTEAAYQETQYF	TGTGCCAGCAGCACTGAGGCGGCCTACCAAGAGACCCAGTACTTC	TRBV21-1	-	-	TRBJ2-5
CAWSGQGNTGELFF	TGTGCCTGGAGTGGACAGGGAAACACCGGGGAGCTGTTTTTT	TRBV30	few	TRBD1	TRBJ2-2
CARSSLTGGGYGYTF	TGTGCCAGAAGCTCCCTGACAGGGGGCGGCTATGGCTACACCTTC	TRBV5-3	-	TRBD1	TRBJ1-2
CAWSPPGQGGWTGANVLTF	TGTGCCTGGAGTCCCCCGGGACAGGGTGGATGGACTGGGGCCAACGTCCTGACTTTC	TRBV30	-	TRBD1	TRBJ2-6
CASSDGDRVLEAFF	TGTGCCAGCAGTGATGGGGACAGGGTTCTTGAAGCTTTCTTT	TRBV2	-	TRBD1	TRBJ1-1
CASRSGPGGWGTEAFF	TGCGCCAGCAGATCTGGACCCGGAGGGTGGGGCACTGAAGCTTTCTTT	TRBV5-1	-	-	TRBJ1-1
CASTSGTVNTGELFF	TGTGCCAGCACTTCAGGGACAGTGAACACCGGGGAGCTGTTTTTT	TRBV18	-	TRBD1	TRBJ2-2
CASSFNLQGAGQPQHF	TGTGCCAGCAGTTTTAATCTACAGGGGGCAGGTCAGCCCCAGCATTTT	TRBV6-6	once	TRBD1	TRBJ1-5
CASSERSRQGGGELFF	TGTGCCAGCAGTGAAAGATCCCGACAGGGCGGCGGGGAGCTGTTTTTT	TRBV6-1	-	TRBD1	TRBJ2-2
CASGLTADFSPLHF	TGTGCCAGCGGTCTGACAGCGGACTTTTCACCCCTCCACTTT	TRBV28	-	-	TRBJ1-6
CASSPPGGPFYNEQFF	TGTGCCAGCTCACCACCGGGGGGCCCCTTCTACAATGAGCAGTTCTTC	TRBV18	-	-	TRBJ2-1
CASGLVLSRGTDTQYF	TGTGCTAGTGGTTTGGTACTATCCAGGGGCACAGATACGCAGTATTTT	TRBV12-5	-	-	TRBJ2-3
CSVEDGQPKSYEQYF	TGCAGCGTTGAAGATGGGCAGCCAAAGTCCTACGAGCAGTACTTC	TRBV29-1	-	-	TRBJ2-7
CASSDSRTGRGYTF	TGTGCCAGCAGTGATTCTAGGACAGGGAGAGGCTACACCTTC	TRBV6-1	-	TRBD1	TRBJ1-2
CASAGSVETQYF	TGTGCCAGCGCCGGGTCGGTCGAGACCCAGTACTTC	TRBV2	-	-	TRBJ2-5
CASSLWGTGNTEAFF	TGCGCCAGCAGCTTGTGGGGGACAGGGAACACTGAAGCTTTCTTT	TRBV5-1	-	TRBD1	TRBJ1-1
CASSERTDNPYGYTF	TGTGCCAGCAGTGAACGGACAGACAACCCCTATGGCTACACCTTC	TRBV6-1	once	-	TRBJ1-2
CASSEGGRDLHEQYF	TGTGCCAGCAGTGAGGGGGGGCGGGATCTCCACGAGCAGTACTTC	TRBV2	-	-	TRBJ2-7
CSGGAGQETQYF	TGCAGCGGCGGGGCGGGCCAAGAGACCCAGTACTTC	TRBV29-1	once	-	TRBJ2-5
CASSPRGVGTDTQYF	TGTGCCAGCAGCCCCCGCGGGGTGGGGACAGATACGCAGTATTTT	TRBV9	-	-	TRBJ2-3
CASRLDRGNSPLHF	TGTGCCAGCAGGCTGGACAGGGGAAATTCACCCCTCCACTTT	TRBV7-9	-	TRBD1	TRBJ1-6
CASSHTGSYNEQFF	TGTGCCAGCAGCCATACTGGCTCCTACAATGAGCAGTTCTTC	TRBV14	-	-	TRBJ2-1
CAWSVRSEVTQYF	TGTGCCTGGAGTGTACGTAGTGAGGTTACGCAGTATTTT	TRBV30	-	-	TRBJ2-3
CASSLAGGQGYYEQYF	TGTGCCAGCAGCTTAGCGGGGGGACAGGGTTACTACGAGCAGTACTTC	TRBV11-1	-	TRBD1	TRBJ2-7
CSAVTADSYNEQFF	TGCAGCGCCGTGACAGCTGACTCCTACAATGAGCAGTTCTTC	TRBV29-1	-	-	TRBJ2-1